This TCR beta chain was observed in a study of blood T cell repertoires in COVID-19. The wider study: Sites across the United States, Italy and Spain contributed samples from acute and convalescent COVID-19. PBMCs, B-cell-depleted T cells, or T cells provided the cDNA or gDNA that made up the material.

V shed 4 bases, J shed 4 bases, and the junction held 4 bases outside the gene matches. CDR1 and CDR2 from the germline V gene are SNHLY and FYNNEI. The CDR3 spans 14 residues. Measured with immunoSEQ multiplex PCR; TCRdb has only the in-frame clones, and not every one. The table includes 200,000 to 300,000 clones, around four fifths detected once. The chain links TRBV2 to TRBJ1-2; 9 bases align to TRBD1. This sequence was found in a woman aged 55-69 years with active or convalescent COVID-19. The specimen sequenced was peripheral blood. The CDR3 nucleotides are TGTGCCAGCAGTGGTACAGGGGGCAGCTATGGCTACACCTTC. Its translation is CASSGTGGSYGYTF.